Given below is one T cell receptor beta chain in context. Mismatch with germline at one junction end may stem from a read error. Germline CDR1 reads MGHRA; CDR2 reads YSYEKL. There are 12 residues in the CDR3. Production of TCR beta cDNA used roughly 0.55 ug total RNA together with a constant-region primer. Three-round nested multiplex PCR performed with slightly modified ARM-PCR produced the TCR beta libraries. Use of TRBV1-TRBV30 forward primers with a C-beta reverse primer characterized the first two PCR rounds, which lasted roughly 9 cycles each. TCRdb redid the calling of the multiplex PCR reads with MiXCR, one entry per CDR3 protein. Here the sample spans 180,000 or so distinct CDR3 sequences, 50% to 75% being singletons. This sample was taken from a study of tumor-infiltrating lymphocytes in primary liver carcinoma. Researchers drew blood RNA from unsorted whole blood and extracted germline DNA as well.

Material: peripheral blood. The clonotype originates from a man in his forties or fifties with primary liver carcinoma and hepatitis B virus infection. The chain couples TRBV4-1 to TRBJ2-3; D is unresolved. This chain's CDR3 is CASSQRPDTQYF. The CDR3 region has the DNA TGTGCCAGCAGCCAACGTCCAGATACGCAGTATTTT.